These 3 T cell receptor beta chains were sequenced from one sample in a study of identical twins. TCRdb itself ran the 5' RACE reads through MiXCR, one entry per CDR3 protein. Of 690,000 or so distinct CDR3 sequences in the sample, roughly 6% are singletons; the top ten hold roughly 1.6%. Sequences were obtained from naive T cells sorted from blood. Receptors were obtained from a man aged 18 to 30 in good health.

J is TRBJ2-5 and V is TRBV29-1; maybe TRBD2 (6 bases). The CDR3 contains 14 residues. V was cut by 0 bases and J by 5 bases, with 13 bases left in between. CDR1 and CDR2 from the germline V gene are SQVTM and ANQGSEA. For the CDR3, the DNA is TGCAGCGTTGAAGATCCGCAGAGCGGGGAGACCCAGTACTTC. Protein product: CSVEDPQSGETQYF. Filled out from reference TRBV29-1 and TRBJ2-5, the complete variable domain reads SAVISQKPSRDICQRGTSLTIQCQVDSQVTMMFWYRQQPGQSLTLIATANQGSEATYESGFVIDKFPISRPNLTFSTLTVSNMSPEDSSIYLCSVEDPQSGETQYFGPGTRLLVL.

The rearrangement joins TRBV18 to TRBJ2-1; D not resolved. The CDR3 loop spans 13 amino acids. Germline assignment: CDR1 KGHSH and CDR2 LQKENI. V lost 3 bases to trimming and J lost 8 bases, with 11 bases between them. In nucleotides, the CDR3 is TGTGCCAGCTCACCCTTTCTCGAGGATGAGCAGTTCTTC. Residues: CASSPFLEDEQFF.

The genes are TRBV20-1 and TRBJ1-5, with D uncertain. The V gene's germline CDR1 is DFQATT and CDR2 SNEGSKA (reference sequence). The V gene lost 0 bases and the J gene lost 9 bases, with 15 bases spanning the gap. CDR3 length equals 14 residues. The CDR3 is CSARDYREMRPQHF. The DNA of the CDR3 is TGCAGTGCTAGAGATTATCGGGAGATGAGGCCCCAGCATTTT.